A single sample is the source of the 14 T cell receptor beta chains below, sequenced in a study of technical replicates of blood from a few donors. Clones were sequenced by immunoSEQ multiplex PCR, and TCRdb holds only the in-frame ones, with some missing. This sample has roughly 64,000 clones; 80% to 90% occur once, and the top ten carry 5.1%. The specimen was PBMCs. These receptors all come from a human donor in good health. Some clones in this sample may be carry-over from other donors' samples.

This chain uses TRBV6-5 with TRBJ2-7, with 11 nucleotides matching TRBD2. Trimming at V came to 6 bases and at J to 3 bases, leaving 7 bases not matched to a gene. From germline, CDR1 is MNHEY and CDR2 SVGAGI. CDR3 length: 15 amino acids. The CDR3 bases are TGTGCCAGCAGCTTAGCGGGAGGGCCCTTCTACGAGCAGTACTTC. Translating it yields CASSLAGGPFYEQYF.

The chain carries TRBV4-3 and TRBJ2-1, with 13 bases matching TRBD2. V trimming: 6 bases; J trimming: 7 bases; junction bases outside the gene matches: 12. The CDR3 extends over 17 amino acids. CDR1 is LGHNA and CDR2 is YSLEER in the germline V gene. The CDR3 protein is CASSRAPTSGGVNEQFF. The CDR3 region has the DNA TGCGCCAGCAGTCGCGCTCCAACTAGCGGGGGGGTGAATGAGCAGTTCTTC.

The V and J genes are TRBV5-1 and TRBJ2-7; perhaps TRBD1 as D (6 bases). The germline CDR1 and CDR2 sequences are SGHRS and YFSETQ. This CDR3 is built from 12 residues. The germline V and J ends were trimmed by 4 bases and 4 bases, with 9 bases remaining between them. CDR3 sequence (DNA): TGCGCCAGCAGCGACCAGGGGTACGAGCAGTACTTC. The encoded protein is CASSDQGYEQYF.

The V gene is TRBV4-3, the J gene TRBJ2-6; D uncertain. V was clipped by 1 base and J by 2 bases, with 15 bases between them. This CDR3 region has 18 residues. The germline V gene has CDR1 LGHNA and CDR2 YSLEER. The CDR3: CASSQASYYGAGANVLTF. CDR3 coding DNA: TGCGCCAGCAGCCAAGCCTCGTACTATGGAGCTGGGGCCAACGTCCTGACTTTC.

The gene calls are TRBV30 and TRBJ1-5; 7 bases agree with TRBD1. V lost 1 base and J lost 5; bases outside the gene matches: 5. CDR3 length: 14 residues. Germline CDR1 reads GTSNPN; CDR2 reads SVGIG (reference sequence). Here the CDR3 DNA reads TGTGCCTGGAGTGAAGGCAGGGGGGATCAGCCCCAGCATTTT. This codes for CAWSEGRGDQPQHF.

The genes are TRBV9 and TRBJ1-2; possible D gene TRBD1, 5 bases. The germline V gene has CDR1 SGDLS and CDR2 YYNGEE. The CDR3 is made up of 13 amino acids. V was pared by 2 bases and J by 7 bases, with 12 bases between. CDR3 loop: CASSVTDRLGYTF. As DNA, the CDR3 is TGTGCCAGCAGCGTGACAGATCGTCTTGGCTACACCTTC.

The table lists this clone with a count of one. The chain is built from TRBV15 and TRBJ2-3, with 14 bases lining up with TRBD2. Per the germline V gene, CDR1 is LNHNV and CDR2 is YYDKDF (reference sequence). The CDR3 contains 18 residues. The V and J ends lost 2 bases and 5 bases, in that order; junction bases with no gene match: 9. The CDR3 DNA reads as TGTGCCACCAGCAGACCTCAGGGACTAGCGGGGGCTATAGATACGCAGTATTTT. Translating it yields CATSRPQGLAGAIDTQYF.

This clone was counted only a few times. CDR3 amino acids: CASGRQTNTEAFF. The CDR3 DNA reads TGTGCCAGCGGCCGACAGACCAACACTGAAGCTTTCTTT. The chain couples TRBV11-2 to TRBJ1-1, with D perhaps matching TRBD1 (5 bases). The CDR3 is 13 residues long. Per the germline V gene, CDR1 is SGHAT and CDR2 is FQNNGV. Trimming left V 8 bases short and J 2 bases short, with 12 bases between.

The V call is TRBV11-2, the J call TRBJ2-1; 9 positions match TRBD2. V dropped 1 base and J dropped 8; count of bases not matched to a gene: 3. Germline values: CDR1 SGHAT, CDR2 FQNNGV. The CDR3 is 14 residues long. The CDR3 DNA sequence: TGTGCCAGCAGCTTAGGACTAGCGGCGCATGAGCAGTTCTTC. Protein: CASSLGLAAHEQFF.

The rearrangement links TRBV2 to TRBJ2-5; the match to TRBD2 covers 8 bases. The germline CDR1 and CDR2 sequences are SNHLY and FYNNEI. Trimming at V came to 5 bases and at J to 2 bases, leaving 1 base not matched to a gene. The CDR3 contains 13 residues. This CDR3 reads CASSSSGQETQYF. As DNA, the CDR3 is TGTGCCAGCAGTTCTAGCGGGCAAGAGACCCAGTACTTC. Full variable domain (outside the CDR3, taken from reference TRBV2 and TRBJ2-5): EPEVTQTPSHQVTQMGQEVILRCVPISNHLYFYWYRQILGQKVEFLVSFYNNEISEKSEIFDDQFSVERPDGSNFTLKIRSTKLEDSAMYFCASSSSGQETQYFGPGTRLLVL.

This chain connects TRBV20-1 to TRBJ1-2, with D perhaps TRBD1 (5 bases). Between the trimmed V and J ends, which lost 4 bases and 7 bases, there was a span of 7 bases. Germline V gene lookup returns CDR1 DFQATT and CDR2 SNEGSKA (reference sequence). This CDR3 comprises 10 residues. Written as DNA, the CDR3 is TGCAGTGCTAACCAGGGTGGCTACACCTTC. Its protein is CSANQGGYTF.

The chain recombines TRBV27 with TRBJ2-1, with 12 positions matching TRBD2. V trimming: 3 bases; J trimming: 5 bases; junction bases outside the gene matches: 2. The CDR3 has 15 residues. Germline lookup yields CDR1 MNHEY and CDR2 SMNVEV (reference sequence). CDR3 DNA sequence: TGTGCCAGCAGTTTTCGACTAGCGGGAGACAATGAGCAGTTCTTC. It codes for CASSFRLAGDNEQFF.

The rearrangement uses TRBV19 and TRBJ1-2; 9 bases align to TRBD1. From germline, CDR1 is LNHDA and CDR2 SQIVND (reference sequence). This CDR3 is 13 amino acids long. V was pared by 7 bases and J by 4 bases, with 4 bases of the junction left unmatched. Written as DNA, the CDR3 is TGTGCCAGTACCATGGACAGGGGCTATGGCTACACCTTC. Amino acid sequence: CASTMDRGYGYTF.

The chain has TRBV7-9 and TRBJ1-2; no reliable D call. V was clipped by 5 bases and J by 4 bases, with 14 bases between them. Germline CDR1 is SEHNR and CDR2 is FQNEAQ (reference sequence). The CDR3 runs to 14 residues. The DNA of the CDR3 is TGTGCCAGCAGCCCAGACTTGGTCGGCTATGGCTACACCTTC. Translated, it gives CASSPDLVGYGYTF.